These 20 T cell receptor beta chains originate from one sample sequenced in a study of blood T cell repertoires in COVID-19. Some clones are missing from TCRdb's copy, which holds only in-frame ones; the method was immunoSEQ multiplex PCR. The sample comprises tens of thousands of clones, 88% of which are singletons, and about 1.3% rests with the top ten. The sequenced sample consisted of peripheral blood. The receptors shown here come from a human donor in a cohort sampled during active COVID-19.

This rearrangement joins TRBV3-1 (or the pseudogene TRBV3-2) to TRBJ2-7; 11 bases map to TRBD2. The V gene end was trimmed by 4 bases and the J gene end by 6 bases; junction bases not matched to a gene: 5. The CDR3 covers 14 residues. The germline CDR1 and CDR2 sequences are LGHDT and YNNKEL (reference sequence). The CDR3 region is CASSPFSGRGEQYF. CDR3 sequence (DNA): TGTGCCAGCAGCCCCTTTAGCGGGAGGGGCGAGCAGTACTTC.

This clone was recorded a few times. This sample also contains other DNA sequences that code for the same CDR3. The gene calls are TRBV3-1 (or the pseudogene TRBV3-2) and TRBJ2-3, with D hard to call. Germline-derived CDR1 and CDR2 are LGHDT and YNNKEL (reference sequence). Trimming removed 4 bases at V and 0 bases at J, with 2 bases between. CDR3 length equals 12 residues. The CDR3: CASSPSTDTQYF. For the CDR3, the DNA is TGTGCCAGCAGCCCAAGCACAGATACGCAGTATTTT.

The CDR3 DNA sequence: TGTGCCAGCAGCTACTCCAGGGGTTTTAATTCACCCCTCCACTTT. Translation: CASSYSRGFNSPLHF. This chain joins TRBV7-9 and TRBJ1-6, with D perhaps TRBD1 (6 bases). V lost 4 bases and J lost 6, with 13 bases in between. Germline CDR1 is SEHNR and CDR2 is FQNEAQ (reference sequence). The CDR3 covers 15 residues.

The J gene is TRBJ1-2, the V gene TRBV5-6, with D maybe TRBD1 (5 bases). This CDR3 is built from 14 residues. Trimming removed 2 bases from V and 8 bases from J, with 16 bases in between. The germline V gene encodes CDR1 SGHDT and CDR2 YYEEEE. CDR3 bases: TGTGCCAGCAGCTTAACAACAGGCGAGTGGGGCTACACCTTC. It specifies CASSLTTGEWGYTF. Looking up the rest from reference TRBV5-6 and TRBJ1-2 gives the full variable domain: DAGVTQSPTHLIKTRGQQVTLRCSPKSGHDTVSWYQQALGQGPQFIFQYYEEEERQRGNFPDRFSGHQFPNYSSELNVNALLLGDSALYLCASSLTTGEWGYTFGSGTRLTVV.

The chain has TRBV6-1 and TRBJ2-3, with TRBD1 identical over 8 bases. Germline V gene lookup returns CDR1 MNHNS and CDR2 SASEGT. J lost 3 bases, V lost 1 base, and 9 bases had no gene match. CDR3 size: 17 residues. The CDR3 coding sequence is TGTGCCAGCAGTGAAGGGGCAGGGGGCGGTACGACAGATACGCAGTATTTT. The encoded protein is CASSEGAGGGTTDTQYF.

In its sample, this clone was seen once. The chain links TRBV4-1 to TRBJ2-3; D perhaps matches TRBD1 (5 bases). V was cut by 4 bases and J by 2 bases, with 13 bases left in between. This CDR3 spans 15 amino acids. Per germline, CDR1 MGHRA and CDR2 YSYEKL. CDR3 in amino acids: CASSPAPGATDTQYF. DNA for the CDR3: TGCGCCAGCAGCCCCGCCCCTGGGGCCACAGATACGCAGTATTTT.

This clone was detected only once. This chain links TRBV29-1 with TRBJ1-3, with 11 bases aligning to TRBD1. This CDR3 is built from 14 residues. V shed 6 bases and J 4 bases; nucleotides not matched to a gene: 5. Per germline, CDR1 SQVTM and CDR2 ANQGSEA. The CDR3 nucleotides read TGCAGCGTGGACAGGGGGCAGGGAGGAAACACCATATATTTT. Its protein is CSVDRGQGGNTIYF.

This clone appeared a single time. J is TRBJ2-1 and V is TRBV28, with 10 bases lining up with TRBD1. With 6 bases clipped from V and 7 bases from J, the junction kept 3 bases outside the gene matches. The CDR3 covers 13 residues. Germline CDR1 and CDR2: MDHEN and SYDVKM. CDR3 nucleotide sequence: TGTGCCAGCAGGTCGGGACAGGGGAATGAGCAGTTCTTC. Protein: CASRSGQGNEQFF. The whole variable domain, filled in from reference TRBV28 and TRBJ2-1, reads DVKVTQSSRYLVKRTGEKVFLECVQDMDHENMFWYRQDPGLGLRLIYFSYDVKMKEKGDIPEGYSVSREKKERFSLILESASTNQTSMYLCASRSGQGNEQFFGPGTRLTVL.

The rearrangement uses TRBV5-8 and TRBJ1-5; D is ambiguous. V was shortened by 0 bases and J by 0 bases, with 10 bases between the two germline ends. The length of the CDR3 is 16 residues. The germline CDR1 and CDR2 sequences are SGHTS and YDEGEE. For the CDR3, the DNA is TGTGCCAGCAGCTTGGAGCGGGGATATAGCAATCAGCCCCAGCATTTT. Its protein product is CASSLERGYSNQPQHF.

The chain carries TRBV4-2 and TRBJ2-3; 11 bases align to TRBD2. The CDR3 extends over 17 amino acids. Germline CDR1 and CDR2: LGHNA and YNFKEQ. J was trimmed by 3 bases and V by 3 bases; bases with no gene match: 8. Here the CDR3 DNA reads TGTGCCAGCAGCCAGCACGCGACTAGCGGGAAAACAGATACGCAGTATTTT. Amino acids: CASSQHATSGKTDTQYF.

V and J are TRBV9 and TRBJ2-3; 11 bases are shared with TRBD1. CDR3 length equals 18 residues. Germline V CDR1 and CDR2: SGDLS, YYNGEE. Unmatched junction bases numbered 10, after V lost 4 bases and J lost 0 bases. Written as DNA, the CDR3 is TGTGCCAGCAGCTGGACAGGGGGCACAGGGTCTAGCACAGATACGCAGTATTTT. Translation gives CASSWTGGTGSSTDTQYF.

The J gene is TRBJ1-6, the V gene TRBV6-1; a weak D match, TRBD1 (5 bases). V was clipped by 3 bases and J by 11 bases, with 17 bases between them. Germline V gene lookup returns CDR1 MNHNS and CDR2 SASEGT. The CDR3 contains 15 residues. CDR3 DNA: TGTGCCAGCAGTGATGTCTTGGGGGGAGGGCCACCCCTCCACTTT. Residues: CASSDVLGGGPPLHF.

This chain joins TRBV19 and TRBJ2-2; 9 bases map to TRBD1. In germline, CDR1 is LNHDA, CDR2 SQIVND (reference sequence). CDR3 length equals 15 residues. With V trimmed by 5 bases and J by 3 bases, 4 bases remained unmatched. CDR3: CASSPGTGYTGELFF. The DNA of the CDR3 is TGTGCCAGTAGTCCCGGGACAGGGTACACCGGGGAGCTGTTTTTT.

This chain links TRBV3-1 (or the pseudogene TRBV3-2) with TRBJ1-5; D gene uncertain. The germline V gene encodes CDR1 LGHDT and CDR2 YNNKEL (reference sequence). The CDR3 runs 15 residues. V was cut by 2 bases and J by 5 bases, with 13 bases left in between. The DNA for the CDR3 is TGTGCCAGCAGCCAATCCCCAACATCCTATCAGCCCCAGCATTTT. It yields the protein CASSQSPTSYQPQHF.

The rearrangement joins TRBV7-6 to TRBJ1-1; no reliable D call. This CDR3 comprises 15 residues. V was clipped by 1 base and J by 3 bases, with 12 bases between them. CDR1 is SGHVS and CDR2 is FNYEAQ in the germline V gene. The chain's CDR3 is CASSLVGWRDTEAFF. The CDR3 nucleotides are TGTGCCAGCAGCTTAGTTGGGTGGAGGGACACTGAAGCTTTCTTT.

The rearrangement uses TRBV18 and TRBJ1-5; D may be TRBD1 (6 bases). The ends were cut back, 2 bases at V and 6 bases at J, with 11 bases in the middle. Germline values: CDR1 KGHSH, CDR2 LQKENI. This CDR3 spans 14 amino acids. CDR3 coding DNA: TGTGCCAGCTCACCAGGGGGCTGGGCTCAGCCCCAGCATTTT. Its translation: CASSPGGWAQPQHF.

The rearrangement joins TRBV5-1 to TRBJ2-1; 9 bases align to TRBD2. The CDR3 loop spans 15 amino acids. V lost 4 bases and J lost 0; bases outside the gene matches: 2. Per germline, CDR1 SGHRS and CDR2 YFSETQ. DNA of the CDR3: TGCGCCAGCAGCCGTAGCGGGAGCTCCTACAATGAGCAGTTCTTC. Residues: CASSRSGSSYNEQFF.

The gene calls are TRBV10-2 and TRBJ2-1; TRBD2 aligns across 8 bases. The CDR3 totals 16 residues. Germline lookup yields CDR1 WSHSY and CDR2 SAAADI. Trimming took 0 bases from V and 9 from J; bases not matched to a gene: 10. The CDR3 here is CASSESGLEWRVEQFF. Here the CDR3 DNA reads TGCGCCAGCAGTGAGTCGGGACTAGAGTGGCGGGTTGAGCAGTTCTTC.

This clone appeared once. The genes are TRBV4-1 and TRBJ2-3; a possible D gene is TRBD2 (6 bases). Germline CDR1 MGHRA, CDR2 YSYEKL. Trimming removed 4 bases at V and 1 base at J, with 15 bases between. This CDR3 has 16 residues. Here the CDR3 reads CASSRTLADRTDTQYF. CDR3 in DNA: TGCGCCAGCAGCCGAACGTTAGCGGACCGCACAGATACGCAGTATTTT.

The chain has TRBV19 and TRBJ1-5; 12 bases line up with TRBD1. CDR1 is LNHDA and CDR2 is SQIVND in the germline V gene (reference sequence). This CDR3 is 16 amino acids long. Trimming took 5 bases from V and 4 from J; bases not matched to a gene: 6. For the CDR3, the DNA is TGTGCCAGTAGTGGCGGGACAGGGGGCAGGAATCAGCCCCAGCATTTT. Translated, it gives CASSGGTGGRNQPQHF.